The 21 T cell receptor beta chains in this list originate from one sample, sequenced in a study of blood T cell repertoires in COVID-19. Generated by immunoSEQ multiplex PCR, the TCRdb table keeps only in-frame clones and is missing some. The table has around 100,000 clones, approximately 90% seen once. The sample comprised peripheral blood. The receptor set was obtained from a man aged 50-60 years with acute or convalescent COVID-19.

The chain combines TRBV6-6 with TRBJ2-1; a weak D match, TRBD1 (6 bases). Trimming pared 4 bases from V and 8 bases from J, leaving 18 bases between. In germline, CDR1 is MNHNY, CDR2 SVGAGI (reference sequence). This CDR3 has 15 residues. The CDR3 loop is CASSSPGTLNYEQFF. For the CDR3, the DNA is TGTGCCAGCAGTTCCCCCGGGACACTTAACTATGAGCAGTTCTTC.

V gene TRBV7-9 combines with J gene TRBJ1-6; D gene unclear. Trimming pared 3 bases from V and 6 bases from J, leaving 3 bases between. The length of the CDR3 is 12 residues. Looked up from germline, CDR1 is SEHNR and CDR2 is FQNEAQ (reference sequence). The CDR3 here is CASSFSNSPLHF. The CDR3 DNA reads as TGTGCCAGCAGCTTCAGTAATTCACCCCTCCACTTT.

V gene TRBV19 combines with J gene TRBJ2-7, with 12 bases matching TRBD1. V shed 5 bases and J 7 bases; nucleotides not matched to a gene: 12. CDR1 is LNHDA, CDR2 SQIVND, per germline (reference sequence). There are 16 residues in the CDR3. This CDR3 reads CASSQTRGQGAREQYF. CDR3 DNA sequence: TGTGCCAGTAGTCAGACAAGGGGACAGGGGGCTCGGGAGCAGTACTTC.

This rearrangement joins TRBV12-3 or TRBV12-4 to TRBJ2-7; TRBD1 might be the D (5 bases). The CDR3 contains 13 residues. V lost 3 bases, J lost 1 base, and 7 bases lay in between. CDR3 in amino acids: CASSFDSSYEQYF. The CDR3 nucleotides read TGTGCCAGCAGTTTCGACAGTTCCTACGAGCAGTACTTC.

This chain joins TRBV5-5 and TRBJ1-1; TRBD1 is a possible D gene (6 bases). This CDR3 spans 17 amino acids. The V gene's germline CDR1 is SGHKS and CDR2 YYEKEE (reference sequence). Trimming cost V 1 base and J 3 bases, with 19 bases left between them. CDR3 nucleotide sequence: TGTGCCAGCAGCTTGCGGCAGGGGAGGGTAGGGGACACTGAAGCTTTCTTT. As protein: CASSLRQGRVGDTEAFF.

The rearrangement links TRBV4-3 to TRBJ1-6; D is ambiguous. V dropped 1 base and J dropped 0 bases, with 16 bases sitting between them. The CDR3 spans 19 residues. Germline V gene sequence: CDR1 LGHNA, CDR2 YSLEER. DNA of the CDR3: TGCGCCAGCAGCCAAGCAGGATCAGGTGTCAGCTCCTATAATTCACCCCTCCACTTT. Protein product: CASSQAGSGVSSYNSPLHF.

The genes are TRBV7-7 and TRBJ2-6; D is unclear. The germline V and J ends were trimmed by 5 bases and 0 bases, with 5 bases remaining between them. Germline CDR1 is SSHAT and CDR2 is FNYEAQ (reference sequence). This CDR3 contains 14 residues. CDR3 nucleotide sequence: TGTGCCAGCAGCCCGGGCTCTGGGGCCAACGTCCTGACTTTC. Amino acid sequence: CASSPGSGANVLTF. Combining the CDR3 with reference TRBV7-7 and TRBJ2-6 gives the whole variable domain GAGVSQSPRYKVTKRGQDVTLRCDPISSHATLYWYQQALGQGPEFLTYFNYEAQPDKSGLPSDRFSAERPEGSISTLTIQRTEQRDSAMYRCASSPGSGANVLTFGAGSRLTVL.

The chain employs TRBV21-1 and TRBJ2-7; TRBD2 is the table's D call, not checked against the DNA. TRBV21-1 is deemed a pseudogene. The CDR3 spans 17 residues. In DNA form, the CDR3 reads TGTGCCAGCAGCAAAGAGGGACTAGCGGGGAACTCCTACGAGCAGTACTTC. Translated: CASSKEGLAGNSYEQYF.

This chain joins TRBV19 and TRBJ1-3; 7 nucleotides line up with TRBD1. The V gene's germline CDR1 is LNHDA and CDR2 SQIVND (reference sequence). The CDR3 has 16 residues. J was trimmed by 2 bases and V by 5 bases; bases with no gene match: 9. CDR3 sequence reads: CASSPRTGGPGNTIYF. Written as DNA, the CDR3 is TGTGCCAGTAGTCCCAGGACAGGAGGCCCTGGAAACACCATATATTTT. Full variable domain (rest looked up from reference TRBV19 and TRBJ1-3): DGGITQSPKYLFRKEGQNVTLSCEQNLNHDAMYWYRQDPGQGLRLIYYSQIVNDFQKGDIAEGYSVSREKKESFPLTVTSAQKNPTAFYLCASSPRTGGPGNTIYFGEGSWLTVV.

Worth noting for this clone: The same CDR3 also results from other DNA sequences found in this sample. The CDR3 spells CASSLTSGSYNEQFF. In DNA form, the CDR3 reads TGTGCCAGCAGCTTGACTAGCGGGAGCTACAATGAGCAGTTCTTC. The rearrangement links TRBV11-2 to TRBJ2-1; 12 bases are a match to TRBD2. Germline CDR1 is SGHAT and CDR2 is FQNNGV. The CDR3 spans 15 residues. J lost 3 bases, V lost 3 bases, and 0 bases had no gene match.

V and J are TRBV9 and TRBJ1-6, with D perhaps matching TRBD1 (5 bases). This CDR3 is 16 amino acids long. CDR1 and CDR2 from the germline V gene are SGDLS and YYNGEE. V lost 3 bases and J 7 bases, leaving 17 bases between the germline ends. CDR3 protein: CASSDSDGGGNSPLHF. The CDR3 bases are TGTGCCAGCAGCGACAGCGATGGGGGAGGGAATTCACCCCTCCACTTT.

The chain employs TRBV27 and TRBJ1-1, with D perhaps TRBD1 (6 bases). Looked up from germline, CDR1 is MNHEY and CDR2 is SMNVEV (reference sequence). Trimming left V 5 bases short and J 4 bases short, with 11 bases between. CDR3 length: 13 amino acids. The CDR3 DNA sequence: TGTGCCAGCAGTGACATCAGGGGCACTGAAGCTTTCTTT. Translated: CASSDIRGTEAFF.

CDR3 DNA: TGTGCCAGCAGCTTAGGGGTGTCGCGGGGGTCTTGGACGAATGAGCAGTTCTTC. Translation: CASSLGVSRGSWTNEQFF. This sequence joins TRBV7-7 and TRBJ2-1; 7 bases fit TRBD2. Germline CDR1 is SSHAT and CDR2 is FNYEAQ (reference sequence). The CDR3 sequence is 18 residues long. V trimming: 1 base; J trimming: 7 bases; junction bases outside the gene matches: 16.

This sequence joins TRBV10-1 and TRBJ2-7; 13 bases line up with TRBD2. This CDR3 is 15 amino acids long. V dropped 3 bases and J dropped 5; count of bases not matched to a gene: 4. CDR1 WNHNN and CDR2 SYGVQD come from the germline V gene (reference sequence). For the CDR3, the DNA is TGCGCCAGCAGTGATAGGACTAGCGGGAGCCACGAGCAGTACTTC. Residues: CASSDRTSGSHEQYF.

This CDR3 reads CASGLQRLAGGYVDEQFF. CDR3 sequence (DNA): TGTGCTAGTGGTTTGCAGAGACTAGCGGGAGGGTATGTGGATGAGCAGTTCTTC. J is TRBJ2-1 and V is TRBV12-5, with 14 bases fitting TRBD2. The CDR3 consists of 18 residues. The V segment lost 2 bases and the J segment 8 bases; nucleotides outside the gene matches: 11. Germline V gives CDR1 LGHNT, CDR2 FRNRAP.

The rearrangement uses TRBV6-2 or TRBV6-3 and TRBJ2-7; D perhaps matches TRBD1 (6 bases). CDR1 and CDR2 from the germline V gene are MNHEY and SVGEGT. V was clipped by 2 bases and J by 3 bases, with 14 bases between them. The CDR3 covers 15 residues. The CDR3 protein is CASSYAGDINYEQYF. The CDR3 DNA sequence: TGTGCCAGCAGTTACGCAGGGGACATTAACTACGAGCAGTACTTC.

This clone was recorded only once. The rearrangement joins TRBV9 to TRBJ2-1; TRBD2 matches 12 bases. This CDR3 is 15 amino acids long. In germline, CDR1 is SGDLS, CDR2 YYNGEE. The V segment lost 0 bases and the J segment 8 bases; nucleotides outside the gene matches: 3. This CDR3 is CASSVDLAGGYEQFF. The CDR3 nucleotides read TGTGCCAGCAGCGTAGACCTAGCGGGAGGGTATGAGCAGTTCTTC.

This rearrangement joins TRBV24-1 to TRBJ2-3; 9 positions match TRBD1. Germline trimming cut 2 bases from V and 3 bases from J; bases unmatched to any gene: 2. Per germline, CDR1 KGHDR and CDR2 SFDVKD. The CDR3 is 15 residues long. CDR3 DNA sequence: TGTGCCACCAGTGATTCAGGACAGGGGACAGATACGCAGTATTTT. It translates to CATSDSGQGTDTQYF.

V gene TRBV30 combines with J gene TRBJ1-6; 9 bases line up with TRBD1. Germline-derived CDR1 and CDR2 are GTSNPN and SVGIG (reference sequence). The CDR3 spans 15 residues. The V gene end was trimmed by 0 bases and the J gene end by 9 bases; junction bases not matched to a gene: 6. The DNA of the CDR3 is TGTGCCTGGAGTGTGATACAGGGGGCAAGTTCACCCCTCCACTTT. It specifies CAWSVIQGASSPLHF.

This chain connects TRBV19 to TRBJ1-5; 7 bases match TRBD1. CDR1 and CDR2 (germline): LNHDA, SQIVND (reference sequence). This CDR3 region has 13 residues. The ends lost 8 bases at V and 6 bases at J; junction bases unmatched: 7. The DNA for the CDR3 is TGTGCCAGTTCTGACAGGGCAGGTCAGCCCCAGCATTTT. Translation gives CASSDRAGQPQHF.

This chain uses TRBV2 with TRBJ2-7; 9 bases line up with TRBD1. Trimming removed 5 bases from V and 3 bases from J; junction bases left unmatched: 5. Per germline, CDR1 SNHLY and CDR2 FYNNEI. The CDR3 is 14 amino acids. The DNA for the CDR3 is TGTGCCAGCAGTTCAGGACAGGGGAACTACGAGCAGTACTTC. As protein: CASSSGQGNYEQYF.